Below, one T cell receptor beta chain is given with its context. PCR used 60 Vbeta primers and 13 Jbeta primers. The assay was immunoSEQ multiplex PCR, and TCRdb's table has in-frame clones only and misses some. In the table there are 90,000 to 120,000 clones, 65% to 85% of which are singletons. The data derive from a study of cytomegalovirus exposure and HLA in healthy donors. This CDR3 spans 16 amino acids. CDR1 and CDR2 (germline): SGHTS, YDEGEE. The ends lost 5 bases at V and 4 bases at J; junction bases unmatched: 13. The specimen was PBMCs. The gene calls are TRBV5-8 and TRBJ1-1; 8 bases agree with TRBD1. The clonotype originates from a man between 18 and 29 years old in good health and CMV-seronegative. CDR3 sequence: CASRTALGTGSTEAFF. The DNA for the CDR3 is TGTGCCAGCAGGACTGCTCTCGGGACAGGAAGCACTGAAGCTTTCTTT.